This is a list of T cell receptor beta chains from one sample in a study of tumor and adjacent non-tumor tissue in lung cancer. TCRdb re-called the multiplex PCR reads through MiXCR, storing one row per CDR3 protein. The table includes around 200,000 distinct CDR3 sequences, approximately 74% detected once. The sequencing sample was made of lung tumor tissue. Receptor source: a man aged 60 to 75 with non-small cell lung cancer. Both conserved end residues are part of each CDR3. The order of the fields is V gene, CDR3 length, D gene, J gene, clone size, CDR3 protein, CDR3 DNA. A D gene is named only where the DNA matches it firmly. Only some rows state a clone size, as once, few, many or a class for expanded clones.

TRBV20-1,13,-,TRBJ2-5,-,CSASIWSEETQYF,TGCAGTGCTAGTATCTGGAGCGAAGAGACCCAGTACTTC
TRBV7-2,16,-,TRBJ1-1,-,CASSPGAGRSNTEAFF,TGTGCCAGCAGCCCCGGAGCAGGACGTTCGAACACTGAAGCTTTCTTT
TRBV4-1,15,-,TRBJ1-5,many,CASSQDGALNRPQHF,TGCGCCAGCAGCCAAGATGGGGCCCTAAATCGGCCCCAGCATTTT
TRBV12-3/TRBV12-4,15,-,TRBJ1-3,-,CASSLTLDGGNTIYF,TGTGCCAGCAGTTTAACCCTTGACGGTGGAAACACCATATATTTT
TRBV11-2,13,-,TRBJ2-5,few,CASSLGLPGAQYF,TGTGCCAGCAGCTTGGGGCTACCGGGGGCCCAGTACTTC
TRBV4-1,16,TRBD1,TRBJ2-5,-,CACSQDRTGGEETQYF,TGCGCCTGCAGCCAAGATAGGACAGGGGGCGAAGAGACCCAGTACTTC
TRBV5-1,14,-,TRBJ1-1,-,CASSSTQGNTEAFF,TGCGCCAGCAGCTCCACTCAGGGGAACACTGAAGCTTTCTTT
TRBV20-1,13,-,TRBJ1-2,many,CSAGGHTRDGYTF,TGCAGTGCCGGGGGACACACGCGGGATGGCTACACCTTC
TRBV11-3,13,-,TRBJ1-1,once,CASSSDGEVEAFF,TGTGCCAGCAGCTCGGATGGAGAAGTTGAAGCTTTCTTT
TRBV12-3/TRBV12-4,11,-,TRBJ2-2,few,CASSLFGELFF,TGTGCCAGCAGTTTATTCGGGGAGCTGTTTTTT
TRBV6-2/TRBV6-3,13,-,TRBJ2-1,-,CASSRCVYNEQFF,TGTGCCAGCAGCCGCTGCGTGTACAATGAGCAGTTCTTC
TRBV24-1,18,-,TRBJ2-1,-,CATSDRGFLRGAYNEQFF,TGTGCCACCAGTGATCGGGGGTTTTTGCGGGGTGCATACAATGAGCAGTTCTTC
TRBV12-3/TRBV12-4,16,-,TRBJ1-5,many,CASSLEPGGSNQPQHF,TGTGCCAGCAGTTTGGAGCCGGGGGGCAGCAATCAGCCCCAGCATTTT
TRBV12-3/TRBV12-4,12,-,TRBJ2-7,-,CASNSGSYEQYF,TGTGCCAGCAATTCGGGATCCTACGAGCAGTACTTC
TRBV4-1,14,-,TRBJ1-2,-,CASSQDTGHRGYTF,TGCGCCAGTAGCCAAGATACGGGACACCGTGGCTACACCTTC
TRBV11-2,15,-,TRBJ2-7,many,CASSLNGLVDHEQYF,TGTGCCAGCAGCTTAAATGGGCTAGTGGACCACGAGCAGTACTTC